The T cell receptor (beta chain) under discussion was sequenced for a study of type 1 regulatory T cells. Study at large: An in vitro protocol generated T-allo10, a Tr1-enriched, alloantigen-specific CD4 T cell product.

The graft donor-derived T-allo10 cells reportedly recognize host alloantigens, are anergic, and suppress alloantigen-specifically. This CDR3 has 15 residues. Germline V gene data show CDR1 as LGHNA and CDR2 as YSLEER. Trimming removed 2 bases at V and 0 bases at J, with 9 bases between. TCRdb fed the reads into MiXCR, producing one record per CDR3 protein. The sample contains 60,000 to 80,000 distinct CDR3 sequences, roughly three fifths of which appear only once. This clonotype came up a few times. As yet, its antigen is unknown. This receptor was taken from a human donor in good health. Input material: cultured T cells, either the whole culture or a sorted T cell fraction (not recorded which). Subset indicated: Tr1-enriched cell product generated in vitro against host alloantigens. The chain is built from TRBV4-3 and TRBJ2-3; no reliable D call. CDR3 protein: CASSQQRTSTDTQYF. DNA of the CDR3: TGCGCCAGCAGCCAACAAAGAACTAGCACAGATACGCAGTATTTT.